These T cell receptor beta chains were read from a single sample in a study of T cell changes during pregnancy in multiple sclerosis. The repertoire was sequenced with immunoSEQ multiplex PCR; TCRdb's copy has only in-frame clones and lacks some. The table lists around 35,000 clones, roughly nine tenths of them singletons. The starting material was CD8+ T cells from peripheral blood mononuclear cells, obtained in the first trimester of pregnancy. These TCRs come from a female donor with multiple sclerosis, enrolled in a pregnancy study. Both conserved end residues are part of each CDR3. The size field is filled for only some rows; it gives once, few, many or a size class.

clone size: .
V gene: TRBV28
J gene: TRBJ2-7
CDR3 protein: CASSPRQSSYEQYF

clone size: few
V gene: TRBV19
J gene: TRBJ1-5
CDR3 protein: CASSFPSQHGTSNQPQHF

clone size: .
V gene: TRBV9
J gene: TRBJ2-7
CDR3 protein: CASSVDPEGDEQYF

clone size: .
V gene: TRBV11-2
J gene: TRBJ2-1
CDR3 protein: CASSLGGGADEQFF

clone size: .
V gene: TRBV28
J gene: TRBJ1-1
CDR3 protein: CASLGVDTEAFF

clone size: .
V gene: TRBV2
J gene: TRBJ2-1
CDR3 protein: CASSEGKGGIDEQFF

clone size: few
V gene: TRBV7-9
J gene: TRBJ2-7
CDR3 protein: CASSPWAGSYEQYF

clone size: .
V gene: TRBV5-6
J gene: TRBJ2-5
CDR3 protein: CASSLFGGGQETQYF

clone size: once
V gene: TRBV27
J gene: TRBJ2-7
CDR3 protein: CASSSPSRRSYEQYF

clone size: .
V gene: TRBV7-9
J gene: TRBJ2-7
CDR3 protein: CASSLGLDDEQYF

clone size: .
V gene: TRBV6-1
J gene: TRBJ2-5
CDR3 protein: CASRSRGLETQYF

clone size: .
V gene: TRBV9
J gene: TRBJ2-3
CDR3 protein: CASSVFGTSTDTQYF

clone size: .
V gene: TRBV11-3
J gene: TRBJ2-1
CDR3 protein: CASSPGTGYNEQFF

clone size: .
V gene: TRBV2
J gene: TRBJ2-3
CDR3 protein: CASRGGPDTQYF

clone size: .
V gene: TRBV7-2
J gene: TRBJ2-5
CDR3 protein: CASSPRPEETQYF

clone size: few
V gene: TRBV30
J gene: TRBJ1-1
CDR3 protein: CAWSVPDRADTEAFF

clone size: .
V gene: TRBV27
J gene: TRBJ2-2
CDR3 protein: CASSFRVAGELFF

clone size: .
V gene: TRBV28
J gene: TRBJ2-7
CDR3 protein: CASSSRGLGNLKQYF

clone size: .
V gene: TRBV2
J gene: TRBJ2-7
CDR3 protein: CASRKTSESSYEQYF

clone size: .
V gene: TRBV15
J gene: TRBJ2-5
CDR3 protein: CATSRDQALAGGPADPYQETQYF

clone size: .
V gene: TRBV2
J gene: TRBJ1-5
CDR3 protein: CASSEFQGRDQPQHF

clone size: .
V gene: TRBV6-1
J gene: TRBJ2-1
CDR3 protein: CATGLAGSNEQFF

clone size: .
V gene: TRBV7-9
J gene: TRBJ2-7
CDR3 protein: CASSRGGAGEQYF

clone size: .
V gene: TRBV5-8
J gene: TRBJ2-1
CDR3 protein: CASSLAYEQFF

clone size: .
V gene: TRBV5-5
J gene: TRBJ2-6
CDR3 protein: CASSQDSGANVLTF